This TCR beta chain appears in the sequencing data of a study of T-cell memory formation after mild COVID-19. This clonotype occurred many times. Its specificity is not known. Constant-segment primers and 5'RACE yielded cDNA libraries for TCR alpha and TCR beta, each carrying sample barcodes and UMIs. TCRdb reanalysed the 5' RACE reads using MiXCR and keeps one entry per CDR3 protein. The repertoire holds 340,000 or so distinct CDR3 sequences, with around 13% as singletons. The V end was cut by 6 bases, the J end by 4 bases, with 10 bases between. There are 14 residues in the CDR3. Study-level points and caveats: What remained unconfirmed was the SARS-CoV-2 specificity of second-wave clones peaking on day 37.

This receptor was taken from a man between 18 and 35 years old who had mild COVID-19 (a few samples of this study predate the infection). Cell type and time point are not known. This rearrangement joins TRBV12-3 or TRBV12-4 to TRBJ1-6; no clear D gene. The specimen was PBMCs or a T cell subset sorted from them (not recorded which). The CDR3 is CASSTVLYNSPLHF. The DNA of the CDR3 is TGTGCCAGCAGCACCGTCCTTTATAATTCACCCCTCCACTTT.